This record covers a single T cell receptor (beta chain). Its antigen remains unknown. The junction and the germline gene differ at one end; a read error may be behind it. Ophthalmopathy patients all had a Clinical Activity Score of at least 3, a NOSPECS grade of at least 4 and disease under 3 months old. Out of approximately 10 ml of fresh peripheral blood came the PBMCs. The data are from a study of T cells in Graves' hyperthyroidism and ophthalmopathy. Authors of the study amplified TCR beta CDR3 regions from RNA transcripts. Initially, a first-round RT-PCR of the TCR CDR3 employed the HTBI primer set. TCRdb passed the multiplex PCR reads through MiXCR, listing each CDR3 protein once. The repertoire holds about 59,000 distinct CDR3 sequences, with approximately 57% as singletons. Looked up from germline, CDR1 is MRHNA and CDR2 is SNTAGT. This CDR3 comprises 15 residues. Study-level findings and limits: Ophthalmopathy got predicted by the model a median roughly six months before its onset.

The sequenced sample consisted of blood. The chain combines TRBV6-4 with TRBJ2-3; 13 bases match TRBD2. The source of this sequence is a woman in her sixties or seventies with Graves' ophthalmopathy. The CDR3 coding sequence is TGTGCCGGCAGTCCCGGGACTAGCGGGGCAGATACGCAGTGTTTT. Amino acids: CAGSPGTSGADTQCF.